Listed here are 20 T cell receptor beta chains from one sample, sequenced in a study of identifying expanded T cells in peripheral blood. This table comes from immunoSEQ multiplex PCR, and its TCRdb copy is limited to in-frame clones, with some not included. The data show tens of thousands of clones, approximately 88% seen once. Material: blood. The receptors were sampled from a person between 18 and 75 years old in good health.

The chain joins TRBV4-3 to TRBJ1-5, with D hard to call. V shed 3 bases and J shed 0 bases, with 9 bases lying between them. The CDR3 sequence is 15 residues long. The germline V gene has CDR1 LGHNA and CDR2 YSLEER. CDR3 amino acids: CASSHDLNSNQPQHF. The CDR3 nucleotides read TGCGCCAGCAGCCATGACCTCAATAGCAATCAGCCCCAGCATTTT.

The chain couples TRBV7-3 to TRBJ2-5, with TRBD2 matching 9 bases. The V segment lost 2 bases and the J segment 3 bases; nucleotides outside the gene matches: 4. The CDR3 loop spans 15 amino acids. CDR1 is SGHTA, CDR2 FQGTGA, per germline. This CDR3 reads CASSLPWTSEETQYF. The CDR3 DNA follows: TGTGCCAGCAGCTTACCCTGGACTAGCGAAGAGACCCAGTACTTC.

Notes on this clone: The germline gene is not matched at one end of the junction; a read error may be the cause. The chain couples TRBV30 to TRBJ2-7, with D possibly being TRBD2 (6 bases). This CDR3 contains 13 residues. The germline V gene has CDR1 GTSNPN and CDR2 SVGIG (reference sequence). The CDR3 here is CAGRTQSVYEQYF. The CDR3 bases are TGTGCCGGGAGGACCCAATCTGTCTACGAGCAGTACTTC.

The genes are TRBV6-6 and TRBJ1-5; 10 positions agree with TRBD1. Germline trimming cut 8 bases from V and 6 bases from J; bases unmatched to any gene: 10. CDR1 MNHNY and CDR2 SVGAGI come from the germline V gene (reference sequence). CDR3 size: 15 residues. CDR3: CASHPGTGDFQPQHF. The CDR3 DNA follows: TGTGCCAGCCATCCCGGGACAGGGGATTTTCAGCCCCAGCATTTT.

The chain has TRBV11-2 and TRBJ2-1, with TRBD2 identical over 11 bases. Germline assignment: CDR1 SGHAT and CDR2 FQNNGV. This CDR3 is 16 amino acids long. Trimming cost V 5 bases and J 5 bases; bases outside gene matches: 8. DNA for the CDR3: TGTGCCAGCAGCGAGAGGGTAGCGGGGGGGAACAATGAGCAGTTCTTC. Encoded protein: CASSERVAGGNNEQFF.

This sequence joins TRBV7-8 and TRBJ2-7; D gene ambiguous. The CDR3 sequence is 14 residues long. The germline V gene encodes CDR1 SGHVS and CDR2 FQNEAQ. V was trimmed by 5 bases and J by 3 bases, leaving 14 bases between them. Here the CDR3 reads CASSPQVVIYEQYF. In DNA, the CDR3 is TGTGCCAGCAGCCCTCAGGTGGTCATCTACGAGCAGTACTTC.

The table lists this clone with a count of one. This chain links TRBV7-2 with TRBJ2-1; D might be TRBD1 or TRBD2, each matching 7 bases. The germline gives CDR1 SGHTA, CDR2 FQGNSA. Trimming cost V 5 bases and J 0 bases, with 23 bases left between them. The CDR3 sequence is 19 residues long. CDR3 protein: CASSQPLAGGASSYNEQFF. In DNA, the CDR3 is TGTGCCAGCAGCCAACCCCTAGCAGGGGGGGCAAGCTCCTACAATGAGCAGTTCTTC.

V and J are TRBV11-2 and TRBJ2-1, with 7 bases that match TRBD1. The germline gives CDR1 SGHAT, CDR2 FQNNGV. This CDR3 is 14 amino acids long. J gave up 8 bases and V 2 bases, and 6 bases lay outside the gene matches. DNA of the CDR3: TGTGCCAGCAGCTTATCGTACACAGGGGATGAGCAGTTCTTC. Protein product: CASSLSYTGDEQFF.

This chain's CDR3 is CASSLVGGALSYEQYF. CDR3 sequence (DNA): TGTGCCAGCAGCTTAGTTGGAGGGGCTCTCTCCTACGAGCAGTACTTC. V usage is TRBV11-2 and J usage is TRBJ2-7, with D possibly being TRBD2 (6 bases). Deletions cut 1 base from V and 0 bases from J, with 13 bases between. This CDR3 has 16 amino acids. Looked up from germline, CDR1 is SGHAT and CDR2 is FQNNGV.

In this sample, this clone turned up once. This rearrangement joins TRBV18 to TRBJ2-7, with TRBD1 matching 8 bases. V lost 3 bases to trimming and J lost 4 bases; unmatched junction nucleotides: 5. The CDR3 spans 14 residues. Per the germline V gene, CDR1 is KGHSH and CDR2 is LQKENI. The CDR3 DNA sequence: TGTGCCAGCTCACCCCAGGGACAGGAGTACGAGCAGTACTTC. Translation: CASSPQGQEYEQYF.

The V gene is TRBV18, the J gene TRBJ2-7, with a possible D match to TRBD1 (6 bases). CDR1 and CDR2 (germline): KGHSH, LQKENI. This CDR3 contains 14 residues. V lost 4 bases to trimming and J lost 5 bases, with 15 bases between them. CDR3 loop: CASSRTGSPHEQYF. In DNA, the CDR3 is TGTGCCAGCTCACGAACAGGGTCCCCTCACGAGCAGTACTTC.

This chain connects TRBV7-9 to TRBJ2-1; unclear D gene. Between the trimmed V and J ends, which lost 4 bases and 9 bases, there was a span of 13 bases. The CDR3 is 13 residues long. The V gene's germline CDR1 is SEHNR and CDR2 FQNEAQ (reference sequence). The CDR3 spells CASSYPGQAEQFF. CDR3 DNA: TGTGCCAGCAGCTACCCCGGGCAGGCTGAGCAGTTCTTC.

This rearrangement joins TRBV6-5 to TRBJ2-3; 7 bases fit TRBD2. Germline loops: CDR1 MNHEY, CDR2 SVGAGI. The CDR3 spans 16 residues. V was clipped by 0 bases and J by 3 bases; unmatched bases: 6. CDR3 sequence (DNA): TGTGCCAGCAGTTACTCGTTTGGCGGGAGAACAGATACGCAGTATTTT. Translated, it gives CASSYSFGGRTDTQYF.

This clone appeared once. The CDR3 DNA reads TGTGCCAGCAGTCGCGGCACTGAAGCTTTCTTT. Its translation: CASSRGTEAFF. The chain joins TRBV6-1 to TRBJ1-1; D is ambiguous. V was clipped by 5 bases and J by 4 bases, with 5 bases between them. Germline values: CDR1 MNHNS, CDR2 SASEGT. This CDR3 is built from 11 residues.

The J gene is TRBJ2-1, the V gene TRBV9; TRBD2 matches at 7 bases. Germline loops: CDR1 SGDLS, CDR2 YYNGEE. The V gene end was trimmed by 1 base and the J gene end by 5 bases; junction bases not matched to a gene: 9. This CDR3 is 16 amino acids long. As DNA, the CDR3 is TGTGCCAGCAGCGTACGGGGGGTGGAAGAGGACAATGAGCAGTTCTTC. This encodes CASSVRGVEEDNEQFF.

This sequence joins TRBV9 and TRBJ2-1; the match to TRBD2 covers 9 bases. Germline V gene data show CDR1 as SGDLS and CDR2 as YYNGEE. V shed 0 bases, J shed 2 bases, and the junction held 3 bases outside the gene matches. The CDR3 extends over 16 amino acids. The CDR3 coding sequence is TGTGCCAGCAGCGTAGGTAGCGGGAGAGCCTACAATGAGCAGTTCTTC. Protein: CASSVGSGRAYNEQFF.

The chain has TRBV2 and TRBJ2-5; D is unclear. The CDR3 runs to 15 residues. V was shortened by 5 bases and J by 5 bases, with 18 bases between the two germline ends. Germline-derived CDR1 and CDR2 are SNHLY and FYNNEI. CDR3 in DNA: TGTGCCAGCAGTCCAGACATCCAGATAGGGGAGACCCAGTACTTC. Translating it yields CASSPDIQIGETQYF. The full variable domain, its missing parts supplied by reference TRBV2 and TRBJ2-5, is EPEVTQTPSHQVTQMGQEVILRCVPISNHLYFYWYRQILGQKVEFLVSFYNNEISEKSEIFDDQFSVERPDGSNFTLKIRSTKLEDSAMYFCASSPDIQIGETQYFGPGTRLLVL.

The genes are TRBV2 and TRBJ2-7, with 9 bases lining up with TRBD2. The CDR3 has 14 residues. The V and J ends lost 5 bases and 2 bases, in that order; junction bases with no gene match: 4. The germline V gene encodes CDR1 SNHLY and CDR2 FYNNEI. The DNA of the CDR3 is TGTGCCAGCAGTCCGAGCGGGAGGCCCTACGAGCAGTACTTC. Translated: CASSPSGRPYEQYF.

This chain links TRBV20-1 with TRBJ2-7, with unresolved D. This CDR3 has 11 amino acids. From germline, CDR1 is DFQATT and CDR2 SNEGSKA (reference sequence). V was clipped by 3 bases and J by 4 bases, with 7 bases between them. For the CDR3, the DNA is TGCAGTGCTAGGTCTGAGTACGAGCAGTACTTC. This codes for CSARSEYEQYF.

The gene calls are TRBV2 and TRBJ2-5, with 9 bases matching TRBD1. The germline gives CDR1 SNHLY, CDR2 FYNNEI. Losses at the gene ends were 6 bases for V and 5 bases for J; bases not matched to a gene: 10. The CDR3 loop spans 15 amino acids. This CDR3 is CASRTGQGPQETQYF. DNA for the CDR3: TGTGCCAGCAGGACGGGACAGGGCCCACAGGAGACCCAGTACTTC.